The TCR beta chain under discussion was sequenced for a study of blood T cell repertoires in COVID-19. Study as a whole: Sources were T cells, B-cell-depleted T cells, or PBMCs; the material itself was cDNA or gDNA.

CDR1 LNHDA and CDR2 SQIVND come from the germline V gene (reference sequence). This CDR3 has 17 amino acids. V gave up 7 bases and J gave up 0 bases, with 20 bases separating them. The method was immunoSEQ multiplex PCR; TCRdb's version includes in-frame clones alone and lacks a portion of them. This sample has 200,000 to 300,000 clones, with around 89% found just once. This clone was seen a single time. This clonotype was sampled from a woman between 40 and 55 years old with acute or convalescent COVID-19. The rearrangement joins TRBV19 to TRBJ2-3, with a weak D call TRBD1 (8 bases). What was sequenced was peripheral blood. Here the CDR3 DNA reads TGTGCCAGTACCCGGACAGGGACTACCTTTAGCACAGATACGCAGTATTTT. Protein sequence: CASTRTGTTFSTDTQYF.